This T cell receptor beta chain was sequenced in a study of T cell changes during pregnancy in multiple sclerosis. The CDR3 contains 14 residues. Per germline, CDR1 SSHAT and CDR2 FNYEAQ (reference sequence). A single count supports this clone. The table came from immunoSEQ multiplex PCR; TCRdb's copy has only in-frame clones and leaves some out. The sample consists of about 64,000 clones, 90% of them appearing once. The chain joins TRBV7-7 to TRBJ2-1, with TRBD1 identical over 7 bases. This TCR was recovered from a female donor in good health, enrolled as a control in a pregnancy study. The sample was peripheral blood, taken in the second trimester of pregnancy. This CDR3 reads CASRRDSGSGEQFF. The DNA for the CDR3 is TGTGCTAGCCGCCGGGACAGTGGGTCGGGTGAGCAGTTCTTC.